The present T cell receptor beta chain was sequenced within a study of T-cell memory formation after mild COVID-19. General study points: SARS-CoV-2 specificity of second-wave clones peaking day 37 was unconfirmed. Balance between CD4 and CD8 was seen in clones contracting day 15 to 85, and a CD4+ lean was seen in later expanders.

As concerns this clonotype: Its antigen is not identified.

TCRdb itself ran the 5' RACE reads through MiXCR, one entry per CDR3 protein. The profile shows under 450,000 distinct CDR3 sequences, under 25% of them singletons. CDR3 length equals 14 residues. The germline CDR1 and CDR2 sequences are DFQATT and SNEGSKA (reference sequence). Trimming pared 0 bases from V and 4 bases from J, leaving 9 bases between. V usage is TRBV20-1 and J usage is TRBJ2-2; D gene uncertain. This receptor was taken from a man aged 18 to 35 who had mild COVID-19 (a few samples of this study predate the infection). Cell type and time point are not known. Sequencing was performed on PBMCs or a T cell subset sorted from them (not recorded which). CDR3: CSAREDRLTGELFF. The CDR3 DNA sequence: TGCAGTGCTAGAGAGGATAGGCTCACCGGGGAGCTGTTTTTT.